This T cell receptor beta chain was documented in a study of a mutant IDH1 vaccine in newly diagnosed glioma. For the study at large: Patients were given eight vaccinations, scheduled in weeks 1, 3, 5, 7, 11, 15, 19 and 23. Patients were started on vaccination 4-6 weeks after radiotherapy alone, or with temozolomide cycles.

The time point here: week 5, during vaccination. A 20-mer mutant IDH1 peptide at 300 ug was injected subcutaneously with topical imiquimod. TCRdb's table, derived via immunoSEQ multiplex PCR, lists solely in-frame clones and lacks some. The sample contains 50,000 to 70,000 clones, around 82% of which appear only once. Trimming took 7 bases from V and 4 from J, leaving 13 bases between them. CDR1 and CDR2 (germline): MDHEN, SYDVKM. The length of the CDR3 is 13 residues. As to this clone: Its antigen is unknown.

The rearrangement joins TRBV28 to TRBJ1-2; D might be TRBD1 (5 bases). This TCR was sampled from a woman in her late teens or twenties with glioma. Some clones in this sample may be carry-over from other donors' samples. The sample was PBMCs, taken from a glioma patient whose treatment included an IDH1 peptide vaccine. In DNA, the CDR3 is TGTGCCAGCAAACAGGACGGCCTCTATGGCTACACCTTC. It yields the protein CASKQDGLYGYTF.